Presented here are 3 T cell receptor beta chains from one specimen sequenced in a study of T cells in localized non-small cell lung cancer. The repertoire was sequenced with immunoSEQ multiplex PCR; TCRdb's copy has only in-frame clones and lacks some. Among roughly 48,000 clones listed, about 72% were seen once. Sample: peripheral blood, taken before any cancer treatment. The source of these receptors is a man aged 35 to 69 with stage I squamous cell lung carcinoma.

Only one count was recorded for this clone. V usage is TRBV5-1 and J usage is TRBJ1-1; tentative D call: TRBD1 (6 bases). Germline-derived CDR1 and CDR2 are SGHRS and YFSETQ. This CDR3 has 16 residues. Trimming took 3 bases from V and 5 from J, leaving 20 bases between them. The CDR3 sequence: CASSYTNDRPRTEAFF. The CDR3 DNA reads TGCGCCAGCAGCTACACCAACGACAGGCCGAGAACTGAAGCTTTCTTT.

V and J are TRBV18 and TRBJ2-2; TRBD1 matches at 7 bases. V shed 3 bases and J 6 bases; nucleotides not matched to a gene: 7. CDR1 and CDR2 from the germline V gene are KGHSH and LQKENI. CDR3 length equals 15 residues. CDR3 sequence reads: CASSPPRDSSGELFF. The CDR3 nucleotides read TGTGCCAGCTCACCGCCACGGGACAGTTCCGGGGAGCTGTTTTTT.

This sequence joins TRBV6-1 and TRBJ2-7, with D perhaps TRBD2 (6 bases). CDR3 length: 13 residues. Germline CDR1 and CDR2: MNHNS and SASEGT. With 10 bases removed from V and 0 bases from J, the gap between germline ends came to 13 bases. This CDR3 reads CAISGGDSYEQYF. The CDR3 DNA sequence: TGTGCCATTTCCGGAGGGGACTCCTACGAGCAGTACTTC.